The 19 T cell receptor beta chains below come from one sample, sequenced in a study of a mutant IDH1 vaccine in newly diagnosed glioma. Their antigens remain unidentified. As to time point: week 11, during vaccination. The content of each vaccine dose was 300 ug of mutant IDH1 20-mer peptide, and topical imiquimod accompanied it. Only in-frame clones appear in the TCRdb table, and some are missing; sequencing was by immunoSEQ multiplex PCR. The table has 50,000 to 75,000 clones, 80% seen once. The material was PBMCs, obtained from a glioma patient whose treatment included an IDH1 peptide vaccine. The source of these receptors is a man between 50 and 59 years old with glioma.

CDR3 region: CASSLGVGGAEQPQHF. In nucleotides, the CDR3 is TGCGCCAGCAGCTTGGGGGTAGGGGGGGCTGAGCAGCCCCAGCATTTT. This chain uses TRBV5-1 with TRBJ1-5; D possibly corresponds to TRBD1 (6 bases). Germline V lookup: CDR1 SGHRS, CDR2 YFSETQ. V lost 0 bases and J lost 7, with 17 bases in between. This CDR3 comprises 16 residues. Based on the CDR3 plus reference TRBV5-1 and TRBJ1-5, the full variable domain is KAGVTQTPRYLIKTRGQQVTLSCSPISGHRSVSWYQQTPGQGLQFLFEYFSETQRNKGNFPGRFSGRQFSNSRSEMNVSTLELGDSALYLCASSLGVGGAEQPQHFGDGTRLSIL.

The V gene is TRBV7-8, the J gene TRBJ2-7, with no clear D. Trimming took 8 bases from V and 3 from J, leaving 8 bases between them. Per germline, CDR1 SGHVS and CDR2 FQNEAQ. There are 11 residues in the CDR3. The DNA for the CDR3 is TGTGCCAGCTCAGTGCACTACGAGCAGTACTTC. It codes for CASSVHYEQYF.

The rearrangement uses TRBV5-1 and TRBJ2-3, with D unresolved. The germline gives CDR1 SGHRS, CDR2 YFSETQ. This CDR3 region has 16 residues. The V gene lost 0 bases and the J gene lost 2 bases, with 13 bases spanning the gap. The CDR3 sequence: CASSLAVRQLTDTQYF. DNA of the CDR3: TGCGCCAGCAGCTTGGCAGTGAGGCAACTCACAGATACGCAGTATTTT.

The rearrangement uses TRBV30 and TRBJ1-4; TRBD1 is a possible D gene (5 bases). V dropped 2 bases and J dropped 8 bases, with 12 bases sitting between them. Germline lookup yields CDR1 GTSNPN and CDR2 SVGIG (reference sequence). The length of the CDR3 is 13 residues. CDR3 residues: CAWSSTVDEKLFF. The CDR3, as DNA: TGTGCCTGGAGTTCGACAGTTGACGAAAAACTGTTTTTT. The complete variable domain, with remaining parts taken from reference TRBV30 and TRBJ1-4, reads SQTIHQWPATLVQPVGSPLSLECTVEGTSNPNLYWYRQAAGRGLQLLFYSVGIGQISSEVPQNLSASRPQDRQFILSSKKLLLSDSGFYLCAWSSTVDEKLFFGSGTQLSVL.

This clone came up a few times. The chain recombines TRBV14 with TRBJ1-1; D is unclear. The CDR3 consists of 13 residues. V gave up 4 bases and J gave up 3 bases, with 9 bases separating them. CDR1 and CDR2 (germline): SGHDN, FVKESK. The CDR3 DNA sequence: TGTGCCAGCAGCCTTGCACTGGACACTGAAGCTTTCTTT. Protein sequence: CASSLALDTEAFF. Full variable domain (outside the CDR3, taken from reference TRBV14 and TRBJ1-1): EAGVTQFPSHSVIEKGQTVTLRCDPISGHDNLYWYRRVMGKEIKFLLHFVKESKQDESGMPNNRFLAERTGGTYSTLKVQPAELEDSGVYFCASSLALDTEAFFGQGTRLTVV.

V is TRBV2 and J is TRBJ2-7, with D perhaps given as TRBD1 or TRBD2 (5 bases each). From germline, CDR1 is SNHLY and CDR2 FYNNEI. This CDR3 has 14 amino acids. The V end was cut by 4 bases, the J end by 3 bases, with 13 bases between. The CDR3 nucleotides are TGTGCCAGCAGTGGGGGACGACATTACTACGAGCAGTACTTC. This codes for CASSGGRHYYEQYF.

V and J are TRBV2 and TRBJ2-7; perhaps D is TRBD1 or TRBD2 (5 bases each). V lost 1 base to trimming and J lost 2 bases, with 9 bases between them. The CDR3 runs to 14 residues. The V gene's germline CDR1 is SNHLY and CDR2 FYNNEI. The CDR3 DNA is TGTGCCAGCAGTGAAGAGGGGACCACCTACGAGCAGTACTTC. Protein: CASSEEGTTYEQYF.

The chain recombines TRBV5-4 with TRBJ2-6; D perhaps matches TRBD1 (5 bases). CDR3 length: 15 residues. Trimming removed 2 bases at V and 0 bases at J, with 6 bases between. Germline loops: CDR1 SGHNT, CDR2 YYREEE (reference sequence). CDR3 amino acids: CASSLDSSGANVLTF. CDR3 DNA sequence: TGTGCCAGCAGCTTAGACAGCTCTGGGGCCAACGTCCTGACTTTC.

This clone was observed a few times. This sequence joins TRBV5-4 and TRBJ2-7; a weak D match, TRBD1 (5 bases). Germline lookup yields CDR1 SGHNT and CDR2 YYREEE (reference sequence). This CDR3 spans 12 amino acids. V lost 6 bases and J 0 bases, leaving 7 bases between the germline ends. This chain's CDR3 is CASKGDSYEQYF. In nucleotides, the CDR3 is TGTGCCAGCAAAGGGGACTCCTACGAGCAGTACTTC.

The chain links TRBV6-1 to TRBJ2-3; D tentatively fits TRBD1 or TRBD2 (7 bases each). The V gene lost 7 bases and the J gene lost 6 bases, with 20 bases spanning the gap. The length of the CDR3 is 15 residues. The germline gives CDR1 MNHNS, CDR2 SASEGT. The DNA for the CDR3 is TGTGCCAGCACATCTCAGGGGGGGTTTGTGGATACGCAGTATTTT. As protein: CASTSQGGFVDTQYF.

This clone appeared a single time. The chain carries TRBV5-3 and TRBJ1-5, with D hard to call. TRBV5-3 is recorded as an ORF, its role being uncertain. CDR3 length equals 16 residues. With 4 bases removed from V and 2 bases from J, the gap between germline ends came to 16 bases. The CDR3 region is CARSLGWHTGNQPQHF. CDR3 DNA sequence: TGTGCCAGAAGCCTCGGGTGGCACACGGGCAATCAGCCCCAGCATTTT.

This rearrangement joins TRBV30 to TRBJ2-7; D gene unclear. The CDR3 sequence is 12 residues long. The V end was cut by 3 bases, the J end by 4 bases, with 10 bases between. Germline CDR1 GTSNPN, CDR2 SVGIG (reference sequence). In DNA, the CDR3 is TGTGCCTGGAGACCCAGCAGGTACGAGCAGTACTTC. This encodes CAWRPSRYEQYF. Variable domain in full (rest from reference TRBV30 and TRBJ2-7): SQTIHQWPATLVQPVGSPLSLECTVEGTSNPNLYWYRQAAGRGLQLLFYSVGIGQISSEVPQNLSASRPQDRQFILSSKKLLLSDSGFYLCAWRPSRYEQYFGPGTRLTVT.

J is TRBJ2-1 and V is TRBV5-1; 7 nucleotides match TRBD1. This CDR3 contains 14 residues. Trimming took 4 bases from V and 7 from J; bases not matched to a gene: 8. The germline gives CDR1 SGHRS, CDR2 YFSETQ. CDR3 amino acids: CASSPGQVANEQFF. CDR3 nucleotide sequence: TGCGCCAGCAGCCCAGGACAGGTAGCGAATGAGCAGTTCTTC.

The chain joins TRBV5-4 to TRBJ2-5; D may correspond to TRBD1 or TRBD2 (5 bases each). The CDR3 contains 15 residues. The V gene lost 5 bases and the J gene lost 1 base, with 15 bases spanning the gap. CDR1 is SGHNT and CDR2 is YYREEE in the germline V gene (reference sequence). CDR3 nucleotide sequence: TGTGCCAGCAGATGGGCCGGGGCACTCCAAGAGACCCAGTACTTC. Translating gives CASRWAGALQETQYF.

The chain uses TRBV6-5 and TRBJ1-4; D is unclear. The germline V gene encodes CDR1 MNHEY and CDR2 SVGAGI. V was clipped by 6 bases and J by 8 bases, with 16 bases between them. The CDR3 is 14 amino acids. CDR3 sequence: CASSPQRVGEKLFF. The CDR3 DNA follows: TGTGCCAGCAGCCCACAAAGGGTCGGAGAAAAACTGTTTTTT.

V gene TRBV7-2 combines with J gene TRBJ2-3, with 12 nucleotides matching TRBD1. V trimming: 4 bases; J trimming: 1 base; junction bases outside the gene matches: 3. Germline CDR1 and CDR2: SGHTA and FQGNSA. CDR3 size: 16 residues. The CDR3 nucleotides read TGTGCCAGCAGCTCCGGGACAGGGGGCCGCACAGATACGCAGTATTTT. It translates to CASSSGTGGRTDTQYF.

The V call is TRBV28, the J call TRBJ1-2; tentatively, D is TRBD1 (6 bases). From germline, CDR1 is MDHEN and CDR2 SYDVKM. The V end was cut by 3 bases, the J end by 3 bases, with 14 bases between. The CDR3 extends over 15 amino acids. The CDR3 here is CASSLNGRGHYGYTF. DNA for the CDR3: TGTGCCAGCAGTTTGAACGGCAGGGGTCACTATGGCTACACCTTC.

The genes are TRBV5-1 and TRBJ2-3; D remains ambiguous. V was shortened by 2 bases and J by 2 bases, with 12 bases between the two germline ends. Germline-derived CDR1 and CDR2 are SGHRS and YFSETQ. The CDR3 sequence is 15 residues long. CDR3 amino acids: CASSFNGPDTDTQYF. The CDR3 DNA is TGCGCCAGCAGCTTTAATGGGCCGGACACAGATACGCAGTATTTT.

The sample holds one count of this clone. The rearrangement joins TRBV6-6 to TRBJ2-2, with D possibly matching TRBD1 (5 bases). V was pared by 8 bases and J by 1 base, with 14 bases between. The CDR3 is 15 amino acids. CDR1 MNHNY and CDR2 SVGAGI come from the germline V gene (reference sequence). CDR3 nucleotides: TGTGCCAGCTCTCTATGGGGCGGGAACACCGGGGAGCTGTTTTTT. Translation: CASSLWGGNTGELFF.